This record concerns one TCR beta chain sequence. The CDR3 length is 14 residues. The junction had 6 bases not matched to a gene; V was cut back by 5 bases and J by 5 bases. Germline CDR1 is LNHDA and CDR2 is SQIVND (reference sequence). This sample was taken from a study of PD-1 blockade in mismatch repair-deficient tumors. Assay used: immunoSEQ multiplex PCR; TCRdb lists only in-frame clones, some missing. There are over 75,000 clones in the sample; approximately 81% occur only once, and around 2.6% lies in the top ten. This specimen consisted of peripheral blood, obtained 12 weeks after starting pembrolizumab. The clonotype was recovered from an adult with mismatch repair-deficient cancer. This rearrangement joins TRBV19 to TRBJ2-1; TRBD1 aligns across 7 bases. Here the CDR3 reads CASSRGQYDNEQFF. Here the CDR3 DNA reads TGTGCCAGTAGTCGGGGACAGTATGACAATGAGCAGTTCTTC.